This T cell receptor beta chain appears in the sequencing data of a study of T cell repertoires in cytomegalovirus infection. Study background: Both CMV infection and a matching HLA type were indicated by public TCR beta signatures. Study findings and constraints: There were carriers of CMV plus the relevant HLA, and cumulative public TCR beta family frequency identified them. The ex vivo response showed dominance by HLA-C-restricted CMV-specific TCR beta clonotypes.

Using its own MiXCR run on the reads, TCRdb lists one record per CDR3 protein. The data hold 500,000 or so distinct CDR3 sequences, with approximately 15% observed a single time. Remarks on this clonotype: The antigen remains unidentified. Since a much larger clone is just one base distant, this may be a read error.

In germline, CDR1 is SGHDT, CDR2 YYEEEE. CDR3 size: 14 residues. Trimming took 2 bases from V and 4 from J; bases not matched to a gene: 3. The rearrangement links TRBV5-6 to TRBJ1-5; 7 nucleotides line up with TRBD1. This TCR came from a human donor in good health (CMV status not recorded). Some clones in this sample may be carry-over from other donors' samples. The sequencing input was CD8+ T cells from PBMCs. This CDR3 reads CASSFATGNQPQHF. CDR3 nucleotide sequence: TGTGCCAGCAGCTTTGCGACAGGGAATCAGCCCCAGCATTTT.